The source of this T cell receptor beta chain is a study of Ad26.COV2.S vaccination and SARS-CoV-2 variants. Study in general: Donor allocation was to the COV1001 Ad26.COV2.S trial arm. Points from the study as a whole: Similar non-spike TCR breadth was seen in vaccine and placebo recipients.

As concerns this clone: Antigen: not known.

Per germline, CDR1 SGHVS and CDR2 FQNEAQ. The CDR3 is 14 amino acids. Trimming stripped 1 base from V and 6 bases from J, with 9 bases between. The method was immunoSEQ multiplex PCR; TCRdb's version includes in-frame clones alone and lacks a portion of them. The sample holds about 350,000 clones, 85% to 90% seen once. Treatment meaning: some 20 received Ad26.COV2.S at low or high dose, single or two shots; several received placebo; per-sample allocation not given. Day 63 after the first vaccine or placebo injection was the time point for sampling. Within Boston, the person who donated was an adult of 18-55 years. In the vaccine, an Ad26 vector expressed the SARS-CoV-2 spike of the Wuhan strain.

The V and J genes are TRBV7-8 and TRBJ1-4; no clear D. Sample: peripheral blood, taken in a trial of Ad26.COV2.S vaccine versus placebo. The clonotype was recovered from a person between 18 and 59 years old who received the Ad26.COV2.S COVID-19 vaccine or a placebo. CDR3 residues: CASSLVGSHEKLFF. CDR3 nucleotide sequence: TGTGCCAGCAGCTTAGTAGGTAGTCATGAAAAACTGTTTTTT.